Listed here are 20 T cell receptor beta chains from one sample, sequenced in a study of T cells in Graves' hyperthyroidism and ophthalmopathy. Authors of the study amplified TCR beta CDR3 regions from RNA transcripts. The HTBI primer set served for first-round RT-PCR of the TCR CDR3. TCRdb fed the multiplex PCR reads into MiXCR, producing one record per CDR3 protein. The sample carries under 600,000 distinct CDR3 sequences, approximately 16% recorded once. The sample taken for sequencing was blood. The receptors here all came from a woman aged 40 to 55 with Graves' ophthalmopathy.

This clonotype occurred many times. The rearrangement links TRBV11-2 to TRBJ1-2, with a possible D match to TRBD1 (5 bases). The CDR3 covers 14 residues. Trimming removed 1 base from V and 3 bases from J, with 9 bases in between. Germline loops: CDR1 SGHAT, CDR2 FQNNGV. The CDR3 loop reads CASSLGSGHYGYTF. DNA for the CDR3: TGTGCCAGCAGCTTAGGATCAGGGCACTATGGCTACACCTTC.

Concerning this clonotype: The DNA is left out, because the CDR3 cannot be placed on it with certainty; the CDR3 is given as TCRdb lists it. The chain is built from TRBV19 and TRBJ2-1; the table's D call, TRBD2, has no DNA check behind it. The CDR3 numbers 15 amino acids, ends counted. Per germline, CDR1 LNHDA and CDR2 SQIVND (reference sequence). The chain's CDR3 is CASSINLGMGEEQFF.

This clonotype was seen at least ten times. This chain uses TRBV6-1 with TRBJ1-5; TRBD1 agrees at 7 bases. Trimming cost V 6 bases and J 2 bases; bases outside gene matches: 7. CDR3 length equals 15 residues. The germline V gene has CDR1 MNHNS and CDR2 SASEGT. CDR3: CASSTTGRGNQPQHF. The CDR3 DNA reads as TGTGCCAGCAGCACGACAGGGAGAGGCAATCAGCCCCAGCATTTT.

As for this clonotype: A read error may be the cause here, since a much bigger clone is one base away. CDR3 DNA sequence: TGCGTCAGCAGCTTGACAGTGGTAGGCACAGATACGCAGTATTTT. Translation gives CVSSLTVVGTDTQYF. This chain uses TRBV5-1 with TRBJ2-3, with D perhaps matching TRBD1 (5 bases). This CDR3 comprises 15 residues. Germline V CDR1 and CDR2: SGHRS, YFSETQ.

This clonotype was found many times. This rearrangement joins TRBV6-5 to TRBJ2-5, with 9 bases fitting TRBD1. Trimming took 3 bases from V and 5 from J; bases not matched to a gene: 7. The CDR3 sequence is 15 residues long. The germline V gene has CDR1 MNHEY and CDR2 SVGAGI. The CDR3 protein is CASSYGQGSVETQYF. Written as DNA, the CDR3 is TGTGCCAGCAGTTATGGACAGGGGTCGGTGGAGACCCAGTACTTC.

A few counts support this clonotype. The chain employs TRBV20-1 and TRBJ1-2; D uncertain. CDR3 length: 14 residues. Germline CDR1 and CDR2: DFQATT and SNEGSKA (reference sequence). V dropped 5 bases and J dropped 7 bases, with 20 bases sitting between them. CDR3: CSAAQRYTNLGYTF. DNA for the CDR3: TGCAGTGCTGCGCAACGATATACCAATCTTGGCTACACCTTC.

CDR3 in amino acids: CSTGTRYTDTQYF. CDR3 in DNA: TGCAGCACCGGGACTAGATACACAGATACGCAGTATTTT. J is TRBJ2-3 and V is TRBV29-1; TRBD2 matches at 8 bases. CDR1 is SQVTM, CDR2 ANQGSEA, per germline. V dropped 8 bases and J dropped 2; count of bases not matched to a gene: 6. This CDR3 region has 13 residues.

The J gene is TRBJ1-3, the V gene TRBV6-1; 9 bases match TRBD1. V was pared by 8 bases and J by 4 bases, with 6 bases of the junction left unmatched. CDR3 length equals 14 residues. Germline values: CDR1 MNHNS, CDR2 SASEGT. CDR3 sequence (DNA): TGTGCCAGCCCGCCTGGGACAGGGGGAAACACCATATATTTT. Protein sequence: CASPPGTGGNTIYF.

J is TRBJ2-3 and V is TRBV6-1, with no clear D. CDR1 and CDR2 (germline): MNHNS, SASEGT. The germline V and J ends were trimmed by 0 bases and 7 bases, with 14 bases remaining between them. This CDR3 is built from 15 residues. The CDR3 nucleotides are TGTGCCAGCAGTGAAGCCTCGCCTTGGAAATATACGCAGTATTTT. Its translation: CASSEASPWKYTQYF.

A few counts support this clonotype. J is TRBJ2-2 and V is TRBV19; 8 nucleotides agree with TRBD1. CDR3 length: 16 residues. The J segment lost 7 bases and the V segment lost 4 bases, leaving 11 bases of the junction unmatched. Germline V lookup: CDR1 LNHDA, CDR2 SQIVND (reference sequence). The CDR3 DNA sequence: TGTGCCAGTAGTAAGTCGGTCCAGGGGGCTATCGGGGAGCTGTTTTTT. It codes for CASSKSVQGAIGELFF.

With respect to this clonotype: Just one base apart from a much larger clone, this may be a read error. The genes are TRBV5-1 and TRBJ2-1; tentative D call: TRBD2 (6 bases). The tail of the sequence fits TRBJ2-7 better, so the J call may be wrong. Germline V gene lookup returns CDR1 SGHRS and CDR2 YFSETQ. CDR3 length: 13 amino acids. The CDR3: CASSGGLNNEQYF. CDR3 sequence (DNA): TGCGCCAGCAGCGGGGGACTCAACAATGAGCAGTACTTC.

CDR3 sequence: CASRRTGTGVEKLFF. Here the CDR3 DNA reads TGTGCCAGCAGGCGGACCGGGACAGGGGTGGAAAAACTGTTTTTT. This sequence joins TRBV5-6 and TRBJ1-4, with 10 bases aligning to TRBD1. The germline V gene encodes CDR1 SGHDT and CDR2 YYEEEE. The J segment lost 8 bases and the V segment lost 5 bases, leaving 9 bases of the junction unmatched. The CDR3 has 15 residues.

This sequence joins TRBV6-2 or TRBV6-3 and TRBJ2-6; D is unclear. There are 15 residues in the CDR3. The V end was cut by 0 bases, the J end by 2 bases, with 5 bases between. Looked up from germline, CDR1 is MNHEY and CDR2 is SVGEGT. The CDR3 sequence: CASSYSVPGANVLTF. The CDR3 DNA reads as TGTGCCAGCAGTTACTCGGTTCCTGGGGCCAACGTCCTGACTTTC.

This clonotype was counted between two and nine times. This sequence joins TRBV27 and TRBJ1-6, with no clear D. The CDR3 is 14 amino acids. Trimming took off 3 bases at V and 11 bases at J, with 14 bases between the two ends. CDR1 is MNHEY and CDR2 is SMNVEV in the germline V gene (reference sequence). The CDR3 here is CASSFLSDLTPLHF. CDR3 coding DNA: TGTGCCAGCAGTTTCCTATCCGATTTAACACCCCTCCACTTT.

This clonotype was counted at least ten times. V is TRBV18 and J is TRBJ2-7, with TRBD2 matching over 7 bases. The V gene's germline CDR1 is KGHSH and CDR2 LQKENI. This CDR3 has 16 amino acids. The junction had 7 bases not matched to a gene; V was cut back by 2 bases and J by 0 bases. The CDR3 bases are TGTGCCAGCTCACCAGGGAGGGGCGAGAGCTCCTACGAGCAGTACTTC. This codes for CASSPGRGESSYEQYF.

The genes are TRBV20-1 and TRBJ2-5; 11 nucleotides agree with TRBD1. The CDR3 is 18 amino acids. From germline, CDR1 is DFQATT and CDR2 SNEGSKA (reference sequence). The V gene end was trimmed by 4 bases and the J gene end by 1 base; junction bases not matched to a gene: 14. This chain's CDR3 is CSATSGTGGFSAQETQYF. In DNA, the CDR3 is TGCAGTGCTACATCCGGGACAGGGGGATTTTCGGCCCAAGAGACCCAGTACTTC.

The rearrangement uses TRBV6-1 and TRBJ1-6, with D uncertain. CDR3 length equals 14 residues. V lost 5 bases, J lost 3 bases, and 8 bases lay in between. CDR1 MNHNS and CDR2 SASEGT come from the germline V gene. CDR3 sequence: CASSREGYNSPLHF. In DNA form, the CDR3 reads TGTGCCAGCAGTCGGGAGGGCTATAATTCACCCCTCCACTTT.

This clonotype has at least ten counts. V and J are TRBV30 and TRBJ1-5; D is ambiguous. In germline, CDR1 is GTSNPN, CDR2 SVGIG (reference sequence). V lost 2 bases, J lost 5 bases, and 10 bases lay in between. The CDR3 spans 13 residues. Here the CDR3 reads CAWSTGSHQPQHF. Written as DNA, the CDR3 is TGTGCCTGGAGTACTGGGAGTCATCAGCCCCAGCATTTT.

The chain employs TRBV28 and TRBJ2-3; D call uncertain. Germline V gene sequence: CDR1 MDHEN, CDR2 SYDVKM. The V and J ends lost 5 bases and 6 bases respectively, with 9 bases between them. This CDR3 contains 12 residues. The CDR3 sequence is CASSLEPDTQYF. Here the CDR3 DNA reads TGTGCCAGCAGTCTGGAGCCGGATACGCAGTATTTT. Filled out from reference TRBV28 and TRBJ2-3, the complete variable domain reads DVKVTQSSRYLVKRTGEKVFLECVQDMDHENMFWYRQDPGLGLRLIYFSYDVKMKEKGDIPEGYSVSREKKERFSLILESASTNQTSMYLCASSLEPDTQYFGPGTRLTVL.

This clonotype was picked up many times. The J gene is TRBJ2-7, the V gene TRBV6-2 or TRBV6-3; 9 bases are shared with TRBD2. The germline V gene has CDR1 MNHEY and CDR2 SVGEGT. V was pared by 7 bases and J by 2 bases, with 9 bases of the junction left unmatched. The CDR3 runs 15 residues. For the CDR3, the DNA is TGTGCCAGCACCCTGATGGCGGGGGGGGCCTACGAGCAGTACTTC. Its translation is CASTLMAGGAYEQYF.